This TCR beta chain was found in a study of cytomegalovirus exposure and HLA in healthy donors. Vbeta (60) and Jbeta (13) primers were used in the PCR. Study processing details: It was a later analysis that counted about 80 million unique TCR beta chains, of which approximately 11 million were shared. Clones were read by immunoSEQ multiplex PCR, and TCRdb kept only the in-frame ones, dropping some. Clone size and V and J calls were adopted from that table, with D and trimming inferred from the DNA. The table records 75,000 or so clones, 65% to 80% of them present only once. This clone was observed a handful of times. The TCR originated in a man aged 40-49 years in good health and CMV-seropositive. The specimen was PBMCs.

CDR3 sequence reads: CASSEGQMNTEAFF. The CDR3 nucleotides read TGTGCCAGCAGTGAGGGACAGATGAACACTGAAGCTTTCTTT. This chain connects TRBV6-1 to TRBJ1-1; 7 positions match TRBD1. This CDR3 has 14 residues. Germline CDR1 reads MNHNS; CDR2 reads SASEGT. With V trimmed by 3 bases and J by 0 bases, 1 base remained unmatched.